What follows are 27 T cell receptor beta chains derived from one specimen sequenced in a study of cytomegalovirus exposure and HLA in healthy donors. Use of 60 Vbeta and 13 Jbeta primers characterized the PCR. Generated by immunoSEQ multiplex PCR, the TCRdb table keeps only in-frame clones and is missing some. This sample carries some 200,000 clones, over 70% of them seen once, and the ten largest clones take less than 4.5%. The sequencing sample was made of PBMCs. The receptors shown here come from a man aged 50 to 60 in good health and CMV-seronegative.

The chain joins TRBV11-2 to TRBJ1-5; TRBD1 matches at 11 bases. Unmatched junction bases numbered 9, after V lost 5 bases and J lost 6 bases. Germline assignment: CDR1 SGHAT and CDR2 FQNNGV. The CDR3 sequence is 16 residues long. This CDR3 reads CASSTTGQGVRQPQHF. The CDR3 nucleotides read TGTGCCAGCAGCACAACGGGACAGGGGGTTCGTCAGCCCCAGCATTTT.

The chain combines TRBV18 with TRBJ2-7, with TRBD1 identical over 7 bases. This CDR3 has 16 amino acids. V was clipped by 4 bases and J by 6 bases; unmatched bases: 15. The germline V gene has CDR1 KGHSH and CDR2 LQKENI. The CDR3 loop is CASSLRQGISDGEQYF. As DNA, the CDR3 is TGTGCCAGCTCACTACGACAGGGAATTTCTGACGGCGAGCAGTACTTC.

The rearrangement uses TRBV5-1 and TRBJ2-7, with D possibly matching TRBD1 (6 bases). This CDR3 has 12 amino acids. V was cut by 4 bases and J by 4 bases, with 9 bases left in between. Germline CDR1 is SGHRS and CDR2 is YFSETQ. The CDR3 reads CASSGRGYEQYF. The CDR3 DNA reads TGCGCCAGCAGCGGCAGGGGTTACGAGCAGTACTTC.

CDR3 DNA: TGCGCCAGCAGCGGATTTATGGAGGGACAAGAGACCCAGTACTTC. This translates into CASSGFMEGQETQYF. V usage is TRBV4-1 and J usage is TRBJ2-5; a weak D match, TRBD2 (6 bases). The germline V gene encodes CDR1 MGHRA and CDR2 YSYEKL. Trimming left V 5 bases short and J 2 bases short, with 15 bases between. This CDR3 spans 15 amino acids.

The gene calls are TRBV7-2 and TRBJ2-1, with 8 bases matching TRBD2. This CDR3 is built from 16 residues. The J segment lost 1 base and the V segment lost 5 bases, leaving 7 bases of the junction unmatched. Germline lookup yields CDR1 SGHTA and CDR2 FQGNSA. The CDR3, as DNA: TGTGCCAGCAGCAAACAGAGCGGGGGATCCTACAATGAGCAGTTCTTC. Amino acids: CASSKQSGGSYNEQFF.

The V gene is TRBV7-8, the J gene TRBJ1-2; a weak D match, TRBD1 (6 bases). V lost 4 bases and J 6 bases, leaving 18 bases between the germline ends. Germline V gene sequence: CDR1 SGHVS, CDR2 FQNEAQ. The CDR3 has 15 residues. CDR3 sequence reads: CASSSTGFDGNGYTF. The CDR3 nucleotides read TGTGCCAGCAGCTCAACAGGGTTTGATGGGAATGGCTACACCTTC. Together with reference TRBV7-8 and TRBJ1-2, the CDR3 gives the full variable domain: GAGVSQSPRYKVAKRGQDVALRCDPISGHVSLFWYQQALGQGPEFLTYFQNEAQLDKSGLPSDRFFAERPEGSVSTLKIQRTQQEDSAVYLCASSSTGFDGNGYTFGSGTRLTVV.

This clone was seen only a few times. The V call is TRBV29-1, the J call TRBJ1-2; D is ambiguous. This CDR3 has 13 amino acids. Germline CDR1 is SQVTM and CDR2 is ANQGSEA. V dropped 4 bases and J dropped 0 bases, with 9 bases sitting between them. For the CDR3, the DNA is TGCAGCGTTGCACAGCCTACTAACTATGGCTACACCTTC. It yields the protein CSVAQPTNYGYTF.

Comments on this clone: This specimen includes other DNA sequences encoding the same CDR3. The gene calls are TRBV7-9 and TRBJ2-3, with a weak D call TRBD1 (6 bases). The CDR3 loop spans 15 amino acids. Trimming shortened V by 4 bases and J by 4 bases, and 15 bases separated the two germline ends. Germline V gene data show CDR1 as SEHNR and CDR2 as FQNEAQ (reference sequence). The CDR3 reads CASSSQTGQADTQYF. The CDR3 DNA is TGTGCCAGCAGCTCTCAGACAGGCCAAGCAGATACGCAGTATTTT.

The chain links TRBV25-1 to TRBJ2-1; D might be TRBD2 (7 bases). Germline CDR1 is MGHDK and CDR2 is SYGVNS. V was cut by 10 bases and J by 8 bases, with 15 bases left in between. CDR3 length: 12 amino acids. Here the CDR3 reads CAKGGARYEQFF. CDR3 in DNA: TGTGCCAAGGGGGGGGCCCGGTATGAGCAGTTCTTC.

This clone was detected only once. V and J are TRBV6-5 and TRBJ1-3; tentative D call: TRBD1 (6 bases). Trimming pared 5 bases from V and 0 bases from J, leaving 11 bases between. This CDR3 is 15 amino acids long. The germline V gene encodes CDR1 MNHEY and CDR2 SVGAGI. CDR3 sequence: CASSQTGASGNTIYF. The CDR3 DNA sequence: TGTGCCAGCAGTCAGACAGGAGCCTCTGGAAACACCATATATTTT.

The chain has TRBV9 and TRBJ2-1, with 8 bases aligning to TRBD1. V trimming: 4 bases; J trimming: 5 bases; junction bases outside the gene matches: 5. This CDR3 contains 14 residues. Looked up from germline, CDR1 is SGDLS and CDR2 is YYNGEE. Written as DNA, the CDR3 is TGTGCCAGCAGCCTAAGACAGGGGAACAATGAGCAGTTCTTC. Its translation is CASSLRQGNNEQFF.

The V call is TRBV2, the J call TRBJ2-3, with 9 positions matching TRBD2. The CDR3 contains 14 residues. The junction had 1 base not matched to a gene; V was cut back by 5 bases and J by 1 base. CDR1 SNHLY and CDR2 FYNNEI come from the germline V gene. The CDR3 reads CASSQRGGTDTQYF. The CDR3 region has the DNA TGTGCCAGCAGTCAGCGGGGGGGCACAGATACGCAGTATTTT.

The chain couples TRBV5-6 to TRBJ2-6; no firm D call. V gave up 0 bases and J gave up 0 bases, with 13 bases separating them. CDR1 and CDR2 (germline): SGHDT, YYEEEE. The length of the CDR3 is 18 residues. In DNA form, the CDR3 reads TGTGCCAGCAGCTTGGTTGCCAGGCTAAACTCTGGGGCCAACGTCCTGACTTTC. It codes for CASSLVARLNSGANVLTF.

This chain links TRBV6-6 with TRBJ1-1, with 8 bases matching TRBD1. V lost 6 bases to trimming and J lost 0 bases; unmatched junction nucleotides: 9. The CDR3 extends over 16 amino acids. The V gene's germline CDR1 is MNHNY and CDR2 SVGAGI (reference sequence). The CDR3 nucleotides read TGTGCCAGCAGCAACTATAGACAGGGGTTGAACACTGAAGCTTTCTTT. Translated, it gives CASSNYRQGLNTEAFF.

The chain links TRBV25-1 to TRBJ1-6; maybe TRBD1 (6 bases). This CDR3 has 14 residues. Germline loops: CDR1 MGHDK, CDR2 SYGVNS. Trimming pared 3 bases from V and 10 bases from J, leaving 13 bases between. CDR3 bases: TGTGCCAGCAGTGAGACAGGTCTAGCCTCACCCCTCCACTTT. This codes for CASSETGLASPLHF.

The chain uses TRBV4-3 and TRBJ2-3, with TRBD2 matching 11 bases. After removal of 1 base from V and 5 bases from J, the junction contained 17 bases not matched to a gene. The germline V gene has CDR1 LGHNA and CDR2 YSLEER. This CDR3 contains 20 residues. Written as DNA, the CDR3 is TGCGCCAGCAGCCAAGTTACCAGGAGCCCACTAGCGGGGGTTGGAGATACGCAGTATTTT. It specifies CASSQVTRSPLAGVGDTQYF.

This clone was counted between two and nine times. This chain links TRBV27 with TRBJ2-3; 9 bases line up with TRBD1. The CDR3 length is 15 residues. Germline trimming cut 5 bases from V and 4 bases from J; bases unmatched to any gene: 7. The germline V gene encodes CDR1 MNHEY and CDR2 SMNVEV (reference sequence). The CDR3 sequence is CASSPGQGRSDTQYF. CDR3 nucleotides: TGTGCCAGCAGTCCAGGACAGGGGAGGTCAGATACGCAGTATTTT.

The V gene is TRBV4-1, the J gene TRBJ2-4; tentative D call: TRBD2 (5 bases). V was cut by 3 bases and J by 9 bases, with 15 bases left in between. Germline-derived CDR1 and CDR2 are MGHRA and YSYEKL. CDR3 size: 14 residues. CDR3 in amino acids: CASSQAGGIGIQYF. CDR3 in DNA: TGCGCCAGCAGCCAGGCGGGCGGCATAGGCATTCAGTACTTC.

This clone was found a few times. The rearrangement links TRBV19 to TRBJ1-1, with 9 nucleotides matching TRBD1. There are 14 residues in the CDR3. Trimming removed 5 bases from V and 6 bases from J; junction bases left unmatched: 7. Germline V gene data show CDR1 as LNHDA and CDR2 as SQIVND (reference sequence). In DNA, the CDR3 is TGTGCCAGTAGTCTCGACAGGGGGGGGGCTGAAGCTTTCTTT. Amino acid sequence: CASSLDRGGAEAFF. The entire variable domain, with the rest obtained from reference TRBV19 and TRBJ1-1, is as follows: DGGITQSPKYLFRKEGQNVTLSCEQNLNHDAMYWYRQDPGQGLRLIYYSQIVNDFQKGDIAEGYSVSREKKESFPLTVTSAQKNPTAFYLCASSLDRGGAEAFFGQGTRLTVV.

The CDR3 nucleotides read TGTGCCAGCAGTTACTCCAGAGACCGGGGTGGCTACACCTTC. This gives the protein CASSYSRDRGGYTF. The chain combines TRBV6-5 with TRBJ1-2; no definite D call. Trimming left V 0 bases short and J 7 bases short, with 12 bases between. Germline V gene data show CDR1 as MNHEY and CDR2 as SVGAGI. The CDR3 totals 14 residues.

The CDR3 protein is CASSLRQGSSYEQYF. The CDR3 DNA sequence: TGTGCCAGCAGCTTGCGACAGGGGTCCTCCTACGAGCAGTACTTC. The chain couples TRBV5-5 to TRBJ2-5; TRBD1 matches at 8 bases. The J call may be incorrect, as the DNA end agrees better with TRBJ2-7. The CDR3 is made up of 15 amino acids. CDR1 SGHKS and CDR2 YYEKEE come from the germline V gene (reference sequence).

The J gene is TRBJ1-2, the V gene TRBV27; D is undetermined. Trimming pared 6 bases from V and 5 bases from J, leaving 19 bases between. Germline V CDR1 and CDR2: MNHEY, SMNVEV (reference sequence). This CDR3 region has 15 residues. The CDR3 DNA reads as TGTGCCAGCAGGCCCCTCGACCCTAGGCCTTATGGCTACACCTTC. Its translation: CASRPLDPRPYGYTF.

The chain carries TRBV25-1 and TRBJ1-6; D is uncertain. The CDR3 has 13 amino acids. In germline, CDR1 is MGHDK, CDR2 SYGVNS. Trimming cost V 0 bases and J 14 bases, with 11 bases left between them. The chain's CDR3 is CASSEYSKEALHF. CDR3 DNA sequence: TGTGCCAGCAGTGAATATTCCAAGGAGGCCCTCCACTTT.

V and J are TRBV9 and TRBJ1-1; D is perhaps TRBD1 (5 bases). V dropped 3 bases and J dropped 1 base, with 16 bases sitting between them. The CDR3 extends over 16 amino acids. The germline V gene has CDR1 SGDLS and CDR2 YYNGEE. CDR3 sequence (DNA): TGTGCCAGCAGCGCGGGGGGTGGGCCGGAGAACACTGAAGCTTTCTTT. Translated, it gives CASSAGGGPENTEAFF.

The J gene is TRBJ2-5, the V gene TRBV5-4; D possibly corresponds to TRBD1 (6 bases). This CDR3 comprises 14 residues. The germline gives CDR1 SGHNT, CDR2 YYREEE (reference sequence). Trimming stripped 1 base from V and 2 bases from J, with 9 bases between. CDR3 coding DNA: TGTGCCAGCAGCTTGAGGGACATACAAGAGACCCAGTACTTC. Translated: CASSLRDIQETQYF.

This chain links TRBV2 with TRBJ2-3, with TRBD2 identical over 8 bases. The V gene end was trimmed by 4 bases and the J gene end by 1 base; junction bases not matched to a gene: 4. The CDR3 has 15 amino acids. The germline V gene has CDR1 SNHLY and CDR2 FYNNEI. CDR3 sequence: CASSGSSGGTDTQYF. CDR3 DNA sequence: TGTGCCAGCAGTGGCAGTAGCGGGGGCACAGATACGCAGTATTTT. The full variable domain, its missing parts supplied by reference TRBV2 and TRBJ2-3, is EPEVTQTPSHQVTQMGQEVILRCVPISNHLYFYWYRQILGQKVEFLVSFYNNEISEKSEIFDDQFSVERPDGSNFTLKIRSTKLEDSAMYFCASSGSSGGTDTQYFGPGTRLTVL.

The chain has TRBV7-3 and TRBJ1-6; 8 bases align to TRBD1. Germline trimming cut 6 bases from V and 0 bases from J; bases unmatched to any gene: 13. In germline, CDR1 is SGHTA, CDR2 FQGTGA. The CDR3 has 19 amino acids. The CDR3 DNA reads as TGTGCCAGCAGTTTTTCTGACAGGGGCCATAGCTCCTATAATTCACCCCTCCACTTT. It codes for CASSFSDRGHSSYNSPLHF. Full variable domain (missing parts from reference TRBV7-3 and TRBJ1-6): GAGVSQTPSNKVTEKGKYVELRCDPISGHTALYWYRQSLGQGPEFLIYFQGTGAADDSGLPNDRFFAVRPEGSVSTLKIQRTERGDSAVYLCASSFSDRGHSSYNSPLHFGNGTRLTVT.